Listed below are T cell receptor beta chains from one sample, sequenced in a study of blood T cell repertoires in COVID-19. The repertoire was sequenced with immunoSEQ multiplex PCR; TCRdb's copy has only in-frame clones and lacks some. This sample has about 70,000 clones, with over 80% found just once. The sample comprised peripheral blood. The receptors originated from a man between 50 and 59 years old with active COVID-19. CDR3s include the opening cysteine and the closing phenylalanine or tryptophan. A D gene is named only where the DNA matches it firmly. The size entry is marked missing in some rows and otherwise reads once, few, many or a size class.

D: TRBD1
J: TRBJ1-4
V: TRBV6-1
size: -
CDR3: CASSDRGPNEKLFF
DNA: TGTGCCAGCAGTGATAGGGGGCCTAATGAAAAACTGTTTTTT

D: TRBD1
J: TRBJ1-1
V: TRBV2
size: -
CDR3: CASKSGGAMNTEAFF
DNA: TGTGCCAGCAAGTCAGGGGGCGCGATGAACACTGAAGCTTTCTTT

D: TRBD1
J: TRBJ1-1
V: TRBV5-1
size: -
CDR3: CASSGQGAGATEAFF
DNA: TGCGCCAGCAGCGGACAGGGCGCGGGGGCCACTGAAGCTTTCTTT

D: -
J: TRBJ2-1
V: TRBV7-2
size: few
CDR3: CASSFQLGQREQFF
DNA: TGTGCCAGCAGCTTCCAACTCGGGCAGCGGGAGCAGTTCTTC

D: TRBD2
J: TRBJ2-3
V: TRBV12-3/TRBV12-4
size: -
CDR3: CASSLRERDTQYF
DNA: TGTGCCAGCAGTTTGCGGGAGAGAGATACGCAGTATTTT

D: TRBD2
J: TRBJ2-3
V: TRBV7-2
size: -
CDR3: CASSQLSGWGTDTQYF
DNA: TGTGCCAGCAGCCAACTTAGCGGGTGGGGAACAGATACGCAGTATTTT

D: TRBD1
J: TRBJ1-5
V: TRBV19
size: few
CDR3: CASTPGQGRAQPQHF
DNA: TGTGCCAGCACTCCAGGACAGGGGCGGGCTCAGCCCCAGCATTTT

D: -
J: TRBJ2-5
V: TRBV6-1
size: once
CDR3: CASSEYAGDGETQYF
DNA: TGTGCCAGCAGTGAATATGCAGGGGACGGAGAGACCCAGTACTTC

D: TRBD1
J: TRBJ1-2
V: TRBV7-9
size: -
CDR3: CASSPQGAGYGYTF
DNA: TGTGCCAGCAGCCCACAGGGGGCGGGATATGGCTACACCTTC

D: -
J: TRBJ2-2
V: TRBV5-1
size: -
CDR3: CASSLVMAGELAGELFF
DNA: TGCGCCAGCAGCTTGGTTATGGCAGGGGAGCTGGCCGGGGAGCTGTTTTTT

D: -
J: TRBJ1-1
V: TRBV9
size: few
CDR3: CASSTTDRQGTEAFF
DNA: TGTGCCAGCAGCACGACGGACAGACAAGGCACTGAAGCTTTCTTT

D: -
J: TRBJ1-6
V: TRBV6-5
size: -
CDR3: CASRKTQGDSPLHF
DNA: TGTGCCAGCAGAAAGACACAGGGTGATTCACCCCTCCACTTT

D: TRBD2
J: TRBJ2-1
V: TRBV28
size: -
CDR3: CASSPPGSGKYNEQFF
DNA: TGTGCCAGCAGCCCCCCCGGTAGCGGGAAATACAATGAGCAGTTCTTC

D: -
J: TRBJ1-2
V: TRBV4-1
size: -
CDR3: CASSQERNSRGYTF
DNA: TGCGCCAGCAGCCAAGAAAGGAACAGCCGGGGCTACACCTTC

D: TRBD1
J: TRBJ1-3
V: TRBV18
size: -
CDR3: CASSDGQGVAGNTIYF
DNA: TGTGCCAGCTCAGATGGACAGGGAGTGGCTGGAAACACCATATATTTT

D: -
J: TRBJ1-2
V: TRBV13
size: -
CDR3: CASSPTGSVYGYTF
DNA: TGTGCCAGCAGCCCCACAGGATCAGTCTATGGCTACACCTTC

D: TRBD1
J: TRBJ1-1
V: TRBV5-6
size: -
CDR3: CASSLRGQSAFF
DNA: TGTGCCAGCAGCTTGAGGGGGCAGTCGGCTTTCTTT

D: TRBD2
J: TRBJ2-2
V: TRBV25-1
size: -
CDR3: CASSERGGGTGELFF
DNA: TGTGCCAGCAGTGAACGGGGGGGCGGAACCGGGGAGCTGTTTTTT

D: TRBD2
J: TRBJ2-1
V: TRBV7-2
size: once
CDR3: CASNRWGGPYNEQFF
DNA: TGTGCCAGCAACCGGTGGGGGGGACCCTACAATGAGCAGTTCTTC

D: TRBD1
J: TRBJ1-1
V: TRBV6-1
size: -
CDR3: CASSEAHNRGMNTEAFF
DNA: TGTGCCAGCAGTGAAGCGCACAACAGGGGCATGAACACTGAAGCTTTCTTT

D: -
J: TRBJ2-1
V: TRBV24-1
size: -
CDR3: CATSAGTSLGEQFF
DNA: TGTGCCACCAGTGCAGGAACTAGCCTAGGGGAGCAGTTCTTC

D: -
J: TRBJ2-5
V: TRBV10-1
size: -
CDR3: CASSEKTSRGETQYF
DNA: TGCGCCAGCAGTGAGAAGACCAGTCGAGGGGAGACCCAGTACTTC

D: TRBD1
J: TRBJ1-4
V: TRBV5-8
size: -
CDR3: CASSRTGVSEKLFF
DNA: TGTGCCAGCAGCCGGACAGGGGTTAGTGAAAAACTGTTTTTT

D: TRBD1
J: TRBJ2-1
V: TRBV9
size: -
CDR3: CASGSGGRSDEQFF
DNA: TGTGCCAGCGGGTCAGGGGGCAGATCGGATGAGCAGTTCTTC

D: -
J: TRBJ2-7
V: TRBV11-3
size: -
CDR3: CASSLYASAGRHEQYF
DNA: TGTGCCAGCAGCTTGTACGCTAGCGCGGGTAGGCACGAGCAGTACTTC

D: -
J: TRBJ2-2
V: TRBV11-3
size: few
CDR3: CASSFTPTGELFF
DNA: TGTGCCAGCAGCTTCACTCCCACCGGGGAGCTGTTTTTT

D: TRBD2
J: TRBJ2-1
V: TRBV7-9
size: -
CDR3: CASSATGTSGRLYYNEQFF
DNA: TGTGCCAGCAGCGCGACCGGGACTAGCGGGAGGTTATACTACAATGAGCAGTTCTTC

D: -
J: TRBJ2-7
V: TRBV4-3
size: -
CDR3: CASSQDRGPTYEQYF
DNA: TGCGCCAGCAGCCAAGACAGGGGACCTACCTACGAGCAGTACTTC

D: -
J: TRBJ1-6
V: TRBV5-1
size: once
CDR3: CASRKDGMGSPLHF
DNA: TGCGCCAGCAGAAAGGACGGGATGGGCTCACCCCTCCACTTT

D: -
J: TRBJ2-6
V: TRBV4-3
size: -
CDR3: CASSQTGYGANVLTF
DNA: TGCGCCAGCAGCCAAACAGGGTATGGGGCCAACGTCCTGACTTTC

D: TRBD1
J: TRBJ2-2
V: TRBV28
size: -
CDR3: CASSPADRGITGELFF
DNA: TGTGCCAGCAGCCCAGCGGACAGGGGGATCACCGGGGAGCTGTTTTTT

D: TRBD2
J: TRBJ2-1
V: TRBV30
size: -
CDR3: CAWSRLAGARDEQFF
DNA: TGTGCCTGGAGTCGGCTAGCGGGAGCAAGGGATGAGCAGTTCTTC

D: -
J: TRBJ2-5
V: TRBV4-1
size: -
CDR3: CASSQDGAGLGTQYF
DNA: TGCGCCAGCAGCCAAGATGGTGCAGGGTTAGGGACCCAGTACTTC

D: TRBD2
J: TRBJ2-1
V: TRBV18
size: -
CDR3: CASSPLKSGTSGVRYNEQFF
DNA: TGTGCCAGCTCACCACTTAAATCCGGGACTAGCGGAGTCAGGTACAATGAGCAGTTCTTC

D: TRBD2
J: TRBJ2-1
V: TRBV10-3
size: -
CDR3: CANWGGPNNNEQFF
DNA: TGTGCCAACTGGGGAGGGCCTAATAACAATGAGCAGTTCTTC

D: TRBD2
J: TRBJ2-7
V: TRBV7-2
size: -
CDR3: CASSPHGGGAGARYEQYF
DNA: TGTGCCAGCAGCCCACACGGAGGTGGAGCGGGAGCGAGGTACGAGCAGTACTTC

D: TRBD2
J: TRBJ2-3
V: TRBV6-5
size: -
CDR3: CASSYSASGRVDTQYF
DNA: TGTGCCAGCAGTTACTCGGCTAGCGGGAGGGTAGATACGCAGTATTTT

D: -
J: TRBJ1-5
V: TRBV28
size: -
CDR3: CASSPAQVSNQPQHF
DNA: TGTGCCAGCAGTCCTGCACAGGTTAGCAATCAGCCCCAGCATTTT

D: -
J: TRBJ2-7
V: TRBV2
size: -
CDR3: CASSEFLEQYF
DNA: TGTGCCAGCAGTGAATTTCTGGAGCAGTACTTC

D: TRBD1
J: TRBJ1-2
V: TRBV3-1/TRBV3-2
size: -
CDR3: CASSLEARGPSSGYTF
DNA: TGTGCCAGCAGCCTTGAGGCCAGGGGGCCCTCTTCCGGCTACACCTTC

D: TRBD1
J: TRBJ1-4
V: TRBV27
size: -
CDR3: CASSQDRGRPNEKLFF
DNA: TGTGCCAGCAGTCAAGACAGGGGGCGGCCTAATGAAAAACTGTTTTTT

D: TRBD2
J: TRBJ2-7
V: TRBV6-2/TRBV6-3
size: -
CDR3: CASSYSFGRVYEQYF
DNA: TGTGCCAGCAGTTACTCATTCGGGAGGGTGTACGAGCAGTACTTC

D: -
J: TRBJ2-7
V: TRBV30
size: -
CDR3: CAWTLSGRRRVNEQYF
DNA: TGTGCCTGGACTCTATCGGGACGTCGGAGGGTTAACGAGCAGTACTTC

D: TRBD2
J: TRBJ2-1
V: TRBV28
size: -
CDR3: CASSPTSGRAFSYNEQFF
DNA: TGTGCCAGCAGTCCGACTAGCGGGAGGGCCTTCTCCTACAATGAGCAGTTCTTC

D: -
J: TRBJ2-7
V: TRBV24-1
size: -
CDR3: CATSGVQGHEQYF
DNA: TGTGCCACCAGTGGAGTACAGGGCCACGAGCAGTACTTC

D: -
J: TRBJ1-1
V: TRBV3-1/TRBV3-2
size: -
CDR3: CASSKSGVRTEAFF
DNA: TGTGCCAGCAGCAAATCAGGGGTTCGGACTGAAGCTTTCTTT

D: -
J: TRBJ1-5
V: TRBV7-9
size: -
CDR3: CASSPSRLESNQPQHF
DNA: TGTGCCAGCAGCCCGTCCCGGTTGGAGAGCAATCAGCCCCAGCATTTT